This T cell receptor (beta chain) comes out of a study of T cells in Graves' hyperthyroidism and ophthalmopathy. This clonotype has a handful of counts. The ends lost 7 bases at V and 1 base at J; junction bases unmatched: 7. Germline loops: CDR1 LNHDA, CDR2 SQIVND (reference sequence). This CDR3 is built from 17 residues. There were TCR beta CDR3 regions amplified from RNA transcripts. RT-PCR in the first round (using the HTBI primer set) targeted the TCR CDR3. Each CDR3 protein is one row after TCRdb ran MiXCR on the multiplex PCR reads. The data contain about 480,000 distinct CDR3 sequences, approximately 14% of them singletons.

The V gene is TRBV19, the J gene TRBJ2-1; 13 bases fit TRBD2. The material sequenced was blood. This receptor was obtained from a woman aged 18-35 years with Graves' hyperthyroidism. The CDR3 loop is CASIGTSGARSYNEQFF. CDR3 in DNA: TGTGCCAGTATCGGGACTAGCGGGGCAAGGTCCTACAATGAGCAGTTCTTC.